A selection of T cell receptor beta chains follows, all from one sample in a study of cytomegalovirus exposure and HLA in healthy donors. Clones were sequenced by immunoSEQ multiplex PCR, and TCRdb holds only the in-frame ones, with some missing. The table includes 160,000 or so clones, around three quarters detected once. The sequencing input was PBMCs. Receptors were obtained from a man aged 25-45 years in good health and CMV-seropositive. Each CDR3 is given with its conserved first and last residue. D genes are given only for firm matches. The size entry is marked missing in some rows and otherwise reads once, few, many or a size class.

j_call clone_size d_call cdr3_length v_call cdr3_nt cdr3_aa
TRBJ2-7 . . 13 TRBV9 TGTGCCAGCAGCGACGACATGTCCTACGAGCAGTACTTC CASSDDMSYEQYF
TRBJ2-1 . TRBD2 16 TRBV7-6 TGTGCCAGCAGCACTACTAGCGCGACCCCCTACAATGAGCAGTTCTTC CASSTTSATPYNEQFF
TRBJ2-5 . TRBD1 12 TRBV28 TGTGCCAGCAGTACGACAGGGGGGACCCAGTACTTC CASSTTGGTQYF
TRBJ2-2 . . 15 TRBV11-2 TGTGCCAGCAGCCGAACTAGTGGGAACACCGGGGAGCTGTTTTTT CASSRTSGNTGELFF
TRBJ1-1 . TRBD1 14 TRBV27 TGTGCCAGCACCCCGGACAGGGACGACACTGAAGCTTTCTTT CASTPDRDDTEAFF
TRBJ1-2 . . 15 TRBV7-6 TGTGCCAGCAGCTTAGACTTTGGGACACCGTATGGCTACACCTTC CASSLDFGTPYGYTF
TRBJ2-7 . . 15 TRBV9 TGTGCCAGCAGCGTAGGGCAGGAAGGCTCCTACGAGCAGTACTTC CASSVGQEGSYEQYF
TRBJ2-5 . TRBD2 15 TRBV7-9 TGTGCCAGCAGGAAACTAGCGGGGGGGCAAGAGACCCAGTACTTC CASRKLAGGQETQYF
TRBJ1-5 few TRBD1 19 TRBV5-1 TGCGCCAGCAGCTTAGATTTCCCCGGGACAGTGGTAAGCAATCAGCCCCAGCATTTT CASSLDFPGTVVSNQPQHF
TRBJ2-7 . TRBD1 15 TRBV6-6 TGTGCCAGCAGTTCCGAGGACAGGGGATCTTACGAGCAGTACTTC CASSSEDRGSYEQYF
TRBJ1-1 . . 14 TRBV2 TGTGCCAGCAGTGACCAGGGGAGAAACACTGAAGCTTTCTTT CASSDQGRNTEAFF
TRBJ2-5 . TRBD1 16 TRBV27 TGTGCCAGCAGTTTATTCTCAGTCGGACAGGGGGAGACCCAGTACTTC CASSLFSVGQGETQYF
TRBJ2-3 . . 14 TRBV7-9 TGTGCCAGCAGCTTGACTACAAACACAGATACGCAGTATTTT CASSLTTNTDTQYF